One sample yielded the 11 T cell receptor beta chains listed below, sequenced in a study of blood T cell repertoires in COVID-19. The repertoire was sequenced with immunoSEQ multiplex PCR; TCRdb's copy has only in-frame clones and lacks some. The data show 390,000 or so clones, around 86% seen once. Sequencing was carried out using peripheral blood. The receptor set was obtained from a woman aged 25 to 39 with active or convalescent COVID-19.

This chain joins TRBV4-2 and TRBJ1-2; D not certain. The germline V gene encodes CDR1 LGHNA and CDR2 YNFKEQ. This CDR3 spans 13 amino acids. V was trimmed by 0 bases and J by 8 bases, leaving 10 bases between them. CDR3 coding DNA: TGTGCCAGCAGCCAAGAGGGGAGCGGGGGCTACACCTTC. Translated: CASSQEGSGGYTF.

This chain connects TRBV19 to TRBJ1-6, with 9 positions matching TRBD1. The CDR3 has 15 residues. V was clipped by 4 bases and J by 9 bases; unmatched bases: 7. CDR1 and CDR2 (germline): LNHDA, SQIVND (reference sequence). The CDR3 reads CASSTSTGGISPLHF. The CDR3 nucleotides are TGTGCCAGTAGTACCTCGACAGGGGGTATTTCACCCCTCCACTTT. Supplemented by reference TRBV19 and TRBJ1-6, the full variable domain reads DGGITQSPKYLFRKEGQNVTLSCEQNLNHDAMYWYRQDPGQGLRLIYYSQIVNDFQKGDIAEGYSVSREKKESFPLTVTSAQKNPTAFYLCASSTSTGGISPLHFGNGTRLTVT.

On this clone: Other DNA sequences in this sample translate to the same CDR3. The chain uses TRBV18 and TRBJ1-1, with D perhaps TRBD1 (5 bases). From germline, CDR1 is KGHSH and CDR2 LQKENI. V lost 1 base to trimming and J lost 1 base, with 7 bases between them. This CDR3 comprises 14 residues. The CDR3 is CASSPLTGNTEAFF. DNA of the CDR3: TGTGCCAGCTCACCACTAACAGGGAACACTGAAGCTTTCTTT.

The chain carries TRBV6-5 and TRBJ2-1, with 9 nucleotides matching TRBD1. V was clipped by 6 bases and J by 2 bases; unmatched bases: 5. CDR3 length: 15 residues. Germline V gene lookup returns CDR1 MNHEY and CDR2 SVGAGI. The CDR3 region is CASRRQGGAYNEQFF. CDR3 nucleotide sequence: TGTGCCAGCAGGAGACAGGGGGGGGCCTACAATGAGCAGTTCTTC.

The chain is built from TRBV3-1 (or the pseudogene TRBV3-2) and TRBJ2-5, with D perhaps TRBD1 (6 bases). There are 14 residues in the CDR3. Trimming removed 1 base from V and 9 bases from J, with 15 bases in between. The V gene's germline CDR1 is LGHDT and CDR2 YNNKEL (reference sequence). Here the CDR3 DNA reads TGTGCCAGCAGCCAAGTAGCTGGGGGCCTGTCCCAGTACTTC. It translates to CASSQVAGGLSQYF.

The rearrangement joins TRBV7-5 to TRBJ2-7; the table's D call, TRBD2, was not checked against the DNA. TRBV7-5 is a documented pseudogene. The CDR3 contains 15 residues. CDR3 loop: CVRSCRTSVTYEQYF. CDR3 sequence (DNA): TGTGTCAGAAGCTGCCGGACTAGCGTAACCTACGAGCAGTACTTC.

This rearrangement joins TRBV9 to TRBJ1-3; TRBD1 is a possible D gene (5 bases). The CDR3 covers 15 residues. Per germline, CDR1 SGDLS and CDR2 YYNGEE. V lost 4 bases, J lost 4 bases, and 15 bases lay in between. CDR3 nucleotide sequence: TGTGCCAGCAGCTCGCAGGGCGCAACGGGAAACACCATATATTTT. Translation gives CASSSQGATGNTIYF. Full variable domain (missing parts from reference TRBV9 and TRBJ1-3): DSGVTQTPKHLITATGQRVTLRCSPRSGDLSVYWYQQSLDQGLQFLIQYYNGEERAKGNILERFSAQQFPDLHSELNLSSLELGDSALYFCASSSQGATGNTIYFGEGSWLTVV.

The V gene is TRBV4-2, the J gene TRBJ2-1, with 7 bases fitting TRBD1. Losses at the gene ends were 0 bases for V and 2 bases for J; bases not matched to a gene: 7. This CDR3 spans 17 amino acids. Germline V CDR1 and CDR2: LGHNA, YNFKEQ. The DNA of the CDR3 is TGTGCCAGCAGCCAAGATGACGGGGACAGCACCTACAATGAGCAGTTCTTC. Translated: CASSQDDGDSTYNEQFF.

V usage is TRBV3-1 (or the pseudogene TRBV3-2) and J usage is TRBJ1-2, with D maybe TRBD1 (5 bases). V was cut by 4 bases and J by 0 bases, with 21 bases left in between. Germline CDR1 LGHDT, CDR2 YNNKEL (reference sequence). The CDR3 extends over 18 amino acids. In DNA, the CDR3 is TGTGCCAGCAGCCTAAACAAAGGGGCAGATCCCACTAACTATGGCTACACCTTC. This codes for CASSLNKGADPTNYGYTF.

The chain carries TRBV5-6 and TRBJ1-3; D perhaps matches TRBD1 (5 bases). Deletions cut 7 bases from V and 0 bases from J, with 26 bases between. The germline V gene encodes CDR1 SGHDT and CDR2 YYEEEE. The CDR3 totals 19 residues. This CDR3 reads CASAAQTKGRTSSGNTIYF. CDR3 nucleotide sequence: TGTGCCAGCGCAGCCCAAACAAAGGGGAGGACCAGCTCTGGAAACACCATATATTTT.

The rearrangement joins TRBV9 to TRBJ1-1; 7 bases are shared with TRBD1. The CDR3 extends over 15 amino acids. Looked up from germline, CDR1 is SGDLS and CDR2 is YYNGEE. J gave up 2 bases and V 0 bases, and 4 bases lay outside the gene matches. In DNA form, the CDR3 reads TGTGCCAGCAGCGTAGAGTTAGGGGGCAACACTGAAGCTTTCTTT. Translated: CASSVELGGNTEAFF.